This entry is about one T cell receptor (beta chain). What it binds is unknown. The entry originates in a study of cytomegalovirus exposure and HLA in healthy donors. Study-wide points: First-cohort TCR clusters were later found to tend to co-occur in the 120 or so validation repertoires. Cytomegalovirus-associated status was assigned to more than 150 TCR beta chains.

Separation from the roughly 670-subject first cohort characterized the roughly 120-subject validation cohort, to which the donors belonged. The CDR3 extends over 19 amino acids. V gave up 0 bases and J gave up 4 bases; unmatched junction bases: 14. CDR1 and CDR2 (germline): SGHNT, YYREEE (reference sequence). This table comes from immunoSEQ multiplex PCR, and its TCRdb copy is limited to in-frame clones, with some not included. The sample records fewer than 70,000 clones, over 75% being singletons. The source of this sequence is a man between 18 and 35 years old in good health and CMV-seronegative. The sequencing input was PBMCs. The chain recombines TRBV5-4 with TRBJ2-5; 11 bases align to TRBD1. The CDR3 region has the DNA TGTGCCAGCAGCTTGGAAGGACAGGGGGCCTTCGTCTATCTAGAGACCCAGTACTTC. As protein: CASSLEGQGAFVYLETQYF.